One sample yielded the 11 T cell receptor beta chains listed below, sequenced in a study of cytomegalovirus exposure and HLA in healthy donors. It was with 60 Vbeta and 13 Jbeta primers that the PCR ran. The table came from immunoSEQ multiplex PCR; TCRdb's copy has only in-frame clones and leaves some out. The sample yields around 67,000 clones, roughly 69% seen once. Input material: PBMCs. The receptor set was obtained from a woman aged 50 to 65 in good health and CMV-seronegative.

The rearrangement joins TRBV19 to TRBJ2-7, with a possible D match to TRBD1 (6 bases). Between the trimmed V and J ends, which lost 3 bases and 2 bases, there was a span of 17 bases. This CDR3 is 16 amino acids long. Germline V gene data show CDR1 as LNHDA and CDR2 as SQIVND (reference sequence). The CDR3 DNA sequence: TGTGCCAGTAGTATTAAGGGCAGGGGCTATACCTACGAGCAGTACTTC. This sequence encodes CASSIKGRGYTYEQYF.

This clone came up a few times. V is TRBV7-3 and J is TRBJ1-2; maybe TRBD1 (5 bases). Trimming cost V 3 bases and J 5 bases, with 13 bases left between them. Germline V CDR1 and CDR2: SGHTA, FQGTGA. The CDR3 spans 14 residues. CDR3 nucleotide sequence: TGTGCCAGCAGCTTGGGGGGGAACAGTTATGGCTACACCTTC. Its translation is CASSLGGNSYGYTF.

The chain links TRBV9 to TRBJ2-1; D is uncertain. V lost 0 bases, J lost 12 bases, and 10 bases lay in between. This CDR3 region has 12 residues. Germline lookup yields CDR1 SGDLS and CDR2 YYNGEE. The CDR3 protein is CASSVGASGQFF. CDR3 nucleotide sequence: TGTGCCAGCAGCGTAGGGGCATCTGGGCAGTTCTTC. The whole variable domain, remainder taken from reference TRBV9 and TRBJ2-1, is DSGVTQTPKHLITATGQRVTLRCSPRSGDLSVYWYQQSLDQGLQFLIQYYNGEERAKGNILERFSAQQFPDLHSELNLSSLELGDSALYFCASSVGASGQFFGPGTRLTVL.

V usage is TRBV4-3 and J usage is TRBJ1-1; no firm D call. Germline V gives CDR1 LGHNA, CDR2 YSLEER. V was pared by 1 base and J by 1 base, with 13 bases between. CDR3 length equals 16 residues. The DNA of the CDR3 is TGCGCCAGCAGCCAAGGCCCCGGACGGGAGAACACTGAAGCTTTCTTT. Protein sequence: CASSQGPGRENTEAFF.

This clone has more than one count but fewer than ten. The V and J genes are TRBV9 and TRBJ2-2; 9 positions match TRBD2. Unmatched junction bases numbered 8, after V lost 2 bases and J lost 3 bases. The CDR3 runs 17 residues. Per the germline V gene, CDR1 is SGDLS and CDR2 is YYNGEE. The chain's CDR3 is CASSVRARGGDTGELFF. The CDR3 nucleotides read TGTGCCAGCAGCGTGAGGGCCCGCGGGGGGGACACCGGGGAGCTGTTTTTT.

This chain uses TRBV28 with TRBJ2-5, with 8 bases that match TRBD1. The V gene end was trimmed by 8 bases and the J gene end by 5 bases; junction bases not matched to a gene: 7. Germline-derived CDR1 and CDR2 are MDHEN and SYDVKM. The CDR3 extends over 13 amino acids. The CDR3 nucleotides read TGTGCCAGCCTCTCAGGGGGCGCTGAGACCCAGTACTTC. This translates into CASLSGGAETQYF.

This chain links TRBV7-9 with TRBJ1-5; D is undetermined. The CDR3 has 12 residues. Germline V gene lookup returns CDR1 SEHNR and CDR2 FQNEAQ (reference sequence). Trimming pared 1 base from V and 9 bases from J, leaving 7 bases between. CDR3 DNA sequence: TGTGCCAGCAGCTTAGGAGATGGGCCCCAGCATTTT. Protein sequence: CASSLGDGPQHF.

In regard to this clone: In the same sample, other DNA sequences code for this CDR3. The J gene is TRBJ2-7, the V gene TRBV6-5, with 11 positions matching TRBD1. CDR3 length: 14 amino acids. Germline V CDR1 and CDR2: MNHEY, SVGAGI. Germline trimming cut 2 bases from V and 3 bases from J; bases unmatched to any gene: 0. CDR3 loop: CASSYGTGGYEQYF. In nucleotides, the CDR3 is TGTGCCAGCAGTTACGGGACAGGGGGCTACGAGCAGTACTTC.

V gene TRBV4-3 combines with J gene TRBJ2-7, with 7 nucleotides matching TRBD1. The CDR3 runs 15 residues. The V segment lost 4 bases and the J segment 0 bases; nucleotides outside the gene matches: 6. Looked up from germline, CDR1 is LGHNA and CDR2 is YSLEER. Here the CDR3 reads CASSPLTGSSYEQYF. The CDR3 DNA reads as TGCGCCAGCAGCCCATTGACAGGGAGCTCCTACGAGCAGTACTTC.

This chain joins TRBV6-1 and TRBJ2-5, with D possibly matching TRBD2 (7 bases). CDR3 length: 14 amino acids. V shed 6 bases and J shed 7 bases, with 18 bases lying between them. Germline assignment: CDR1 MNHNS and CDR2 SASEGT. CDR3 in amino acids: CASRPGGLWGTQYF. In DNA form, the CDR3 reads TGTGCCAGCAGGCCCGGGGGGCTCTGGGGGACCCAGTACTTC.

This chain joins TRBV25-1 and TRBJ1-2, with 9 bases lining up with TRBD1. The CDR3 totals 15 residues. J lost 8 bases, V lost 2 bases, and 9 bases had no gene match. Germline CDR1 MGHDK, CDR2 SYGVNS. Written as DNA, the CDR3 is TGTGCCAGCAGTGAACCCGGGACAGGGTTGGGGGGCTACACCTTC. It codes for CASSEPGTGLGGYTF.